A single T cell receptor (beta chain) is shown here with its context. Its antigen is currently not known. One end of the junction varies from germline; a read error may be responsible. To demonstrate the VDJtools post-analysis software, TCR beta repertoires were profiled from the peripheral blood of 10 to 15 young patients with multiple sclerosis. The patients with multiple sclerosis were children and adolescents between roughly 6 and 15 years of age. The CDR3 has 14 amino acids, counting the end cysteine and phenylalanine. CDR3 DNA only is kept here, 42 bases in frame from base 1. CDR1 and CDR2 were assigned from the germline V gene as SGHRS and YFSETQ. The data stem from a study of post-analysis software for immune sequencing data (dated by TCRdb to 2014 to 2015). Study-wide context: Relapsing-remitting, secondary progressive and progressive-relapsing multiple sclerosis were recorded as disease courses, and subtype annotation was lacking for some patients. The patient repertoires were set against about 10 previously published healthy control repertoires from donors whose ages ranged from roughly 6 to 27 years. A subset of samples was prepared in parallel using single-end sample barcoding, then pooled and co-amplified after Illumina adapter ligation. The investigation overall reported the following: Significantly lower normalized Chao1 diversity was found in multiple sclerosis patients than in controls, suggesting substantial peripheral T-cell clonal expansion. Patients showed significantly higher frequencies than controls for a handful of TRBV segments, among them TRBV5-6, TRBV5-1 and TRBV20-1. Direct clustering with F measure revealed strong co-clustering of samples prepared in the same batch, which led to a batch-effect correction. The control group was slightly older than the multiple sclerosis patient group.

Library preparation was by PCR. This sample was sequenced with an Illumina HiSeq 2500. Unique molecular identifiers were incorporated into TCR beta cDNA libraries to reduce PCR and sequencing biases. Roughly 500,000 cDNA molecules were obtained per 1 to 10 million input T cells, so each molecule approximated one T cell. The patient libraries were prepared and sequenced with the same protocol used for the earlier healthy control dataset. Samples belonging to the same batch were prepared together, multiplexed and sequenced on a shared HiSeq lane. For the original study's pipeline: MIGEC was used to process the raw barcoded reads, and molecular identifier groups with only a single read were discarded before consensus assembly and CDR3 extraction. Clonotype tables were post-analysed with VDJtools, and diversity was normalized by down-sampling all datasets to the smallest sample size. To correct batch-related cross-sample contamination, repertoire overlap clustering matched CDR3 amino acid sequences but not nucleotide sequences. The public reads were reprocessed in TCRdb via fastp at Q25 and MiXCR, keeping in-frame beta chains. CDR3 protein sequences are deduplicated, and each keeps its most common genes and DNA. These V and J calls are TCRdb output, not the study's own analysis. In all, the sample holds 820,000 or so distinct CDR3 sequences, and about 53% of those were seen once. The top ten clones comprise approximately 4.2% of the sample.

The chain links TRBV5-1 with TRBJ1-2, and 8 bases in between align with TRBD1. This TCR came from a girl under 18 with multiple sclerosis. Sequencing input: blood. The CDR3 reads CASSFGQGNYGYTF. The sequenced DNA is TGTGCCAGCAGCTTCGGACAGGGTAACTATGGCTACACCTTC. Extended through the reference TRBV5-1 and TRBJ1-2 proteins, this CDR3 yields the full variable domain: KAGVTQTPRYLIKTRGQQVTLSCSPISGHRSVSWYQQTPGQGLQFLFEYFSETQRNKGNFPGRFSGRQFSNSRSEMNVSTLELGDSALYLCASSFGQGNYGYTFGSGTRLTVV.